A selection of T cell receptor beta chains follows, all from one sample in a study of vaccination and CD4 T cells after COVID-19. What these receptors recognize is not known. A single record per CDR3 protein comes from TCRdb applying MiXCR to the PCR reads. Of roughly 11,000 distinct CDR3 sequences listed, around 40% are singletons. The specimen was CD4+ T cells from blood, cultured in vitro, collected after SARS-CoV-2 vaccination. The receptors were sampled from a human donor who had recovered from COVID-19. The CDR3 runs from the conserved cysteine through the conserved F or W. The D gene is left open where the match is weak. Size values are once, few and many counts, or a class for expanded clones, and some rows have none.

TRBV7-9	TRBJ1-5	.	.	CASSLAAWGDQPQHF	TGTGCCAGCAGCTTAGCAGCCTGGGGGGATCAGCCCCAGCATTTT
TRBV6-1	TRBJ2-3	.	.	CASSPLTGTIGYRDTQYF	TGTGCCAGCAGCCCGCTCACAGGGACGATAGGATACAGAGATACGCAGTATTTT
TRBV11-2	TRBJ1-5	few	.	CASSLAGDQPQHF	TGTGCCAGCAGCTTAGCTGGGGATCAGCCCCAGCATTTT
TRBV28	TRBJ2-7	.	.	CASSRTPSGTYTYEQYF	TGTGCCAGCAGCCGGACCCCCTCCGGGACGTACACTTACGAGCAGTACTTC
TRBV18	TRBJ2-3	.	.	CASSLTRGTDTQYF	TGTGCCAGCTCATTGACCCGGGGCACAGATACGCAGTATTTT
TRBV7-2	TRBJ1-1	.	.	CASSLIGRNTEAFF	TGTGCCAGCAGCTTAATTGGCAGAAACACTGAAGCTTTCTTT
TRBV6-5	TRBJ1-2	few	.	CASSYSGLGRGLYGYTF	TGTGCCAGCAGTTACTCAGGATTGGGCAGGGGCCTCTATGGCTACACCTTC
TRBV19	TRBJ1-2	few	.	CASSIPWDNYGYTF	TGTGCCAGTAGTATTCCCTGGGACAACTATGGCTACACCTTC
TRBV20-1	TRBJ2-1	few	.	CSATSGPLGNEQFF	TGCAGTGCTACCTCAGGGCCCCTAGGGAATGAGCAGTTCTTC
TRBV7-9	TRBJ2-1	few	.	CASSLFGTGRDEQFF	TGTGCCAGCAGCTTATTTGGAACAGGGAGGGATGAGCAGTTCTTC
TRBV7-9	TRBJ1-2	.	.	CASSLAAPWQGYGYTF	TGTGCCAGCAGCTTAGCCGCCCCCTGGCAAGGCTATGGCTACACCTTC
TRBV6-1	TRBJ2-7	.	.	CASCRWEAARNEQYF	TGTGCCAGCTGCCGTTGGGAGGCCGCCCGTAACGAGCAGTACTTC
TRBV25-1	TRBJ2-7	large	TRBD2	CASSGGLAGATYEQYF	TGTGCCAGCAGTGGAGGACTAGCGGGTGCTACCTACGAGCAGTACTTC
TRBV2	TRBJ1-2	medium-sized	.	CASSERGARNYGYTF	TGTGCCAGCAGTGAGAGGGGGGCCCGAAACTATGGCTACACCTTC
TRBV10-1	TRBJ1-5	.	.	CASSNSNQPQHF	TGCGCCAGTTCCAATAGCAATCAGCCCCAGCATTTT
TRBV6-1	TRBJ2-1	.	TRBD2	CASSGIRSGTSGSNEQFF	TGTGCCAGCAGTGGGATCCGGTCCGGGACTAGCGGGAGTAATGAGCAGTTCTTC
TRBV19	TRBJ2-1	.	TRBD2	CASLPGTSGLNEQFF	TGTGCCAGTCTCCCGGGGACTAGCGGACTCAATGAGCAGTTCTTC
TRBV20-1	TRBJ1-6	.	.	CSAGGHLNSPLHF	TGCAGTGCAGGTGGACATCTCAATTCACCCCTCCACTTT
TRBV7-2	TRBJ1-5	.	.	CASSLRVGTASNQPQHF	TGTGCCAGCAGCTTAAGAGTCGGGACGGCTAGCAATCAGCCCCAGCATTTT
TRBV6-2/TRBV6-3	TRBJ2-1	.	.	CASSYPENEQFF	TGTGCCAGCAGTTACCCGGAGAATGAGCAGTTCTTC
TRBV9	TRBJ2-7	.	TRBD1	CASSPGDRSSYEQYF	TGTGCCAGCAGCCCAGGGGACAGGAGCTCCTACGAGCAGTACTTC
TRBV11-3	TRBJ2-3	.	TRBD1	CASSRTGDITDTQYF	TGTGCCAGCAGCCGGACAGGGGACATCACGGATACGCAGTATTTT
TRBV7-2	TRBJ2-7	.	.	CASSLALQGRNEQYF	TGTGCCAGCAGTCTTGCGTTACAGGGAAGAAACGAGCAGTACTTC
TRBV27	TRBJ1-1	few	.	CASSPYAQGFTEAFF	TGTGCCAGCAGTCCCTACGCACAGGGCTTCACTGAAGCTTTCTTT
TRBV6-2/TRBV6-3	TRBJ2-1	few	TRBD2	CASSWGLAGGRRFF	TGTGCCAGCAGTTGGGGCCTAGCGGGAGGGCGCAGGTTCTTC
TRBV28	TRBJ1-5	.	.	CASWPVGGPSNQPQHF	TGTGCCAGCTGGCCCGTCGGGGGCCCCTCCAATCAGCCCCAGCATTTT
TRBV9	TRBJ2-7	.	TRBD2	CASSVLAGENTEQYF	TGTGCCAGCAGCGTCCTAGCGGGAGAAAATACCGAGCAGTACTTC
TRBV21-1	TRBJ2-5	few	.	CASSARTSVQETQYF	TGTGCCAGCAGCGCCAGGACGAGCGTACAAGAGACCCAGTACTTC
TRBV27	TRBJ2-7	.	.	CASSPGRGTGSYEQYF	TGTGCCAGCAGCCCCGGGAGGGGGACAGGGTCGTACGAGCAGTACTTC
TRBV20-1	TRBJ2-4	.	TRBD2	CSASGGGRAGAKNIQYF	TGCAGTGCTAGCGGAGGCGGGAGGGCCGGGGCCAAAAACATTCAGTACTTC
TRBV7-9	TRBJ2-7	few	.	CASSFKGPDYEQYF	TGTGCCAGCAGCTTTAAGGGGCCCGACTACGAGCAGTACTTC
TRBV30	TRBJ1-5	few	TRBD1	CAWSVQGGVQPQHF	TGTGCCTGGAGTGTACAGGGGGGGGTGCAGCCCCAGCATTTT
TRBV20-1	TRBJ1-1	few	.	CSSEASNTEAFF	TGCAGCTCCGAGGCATCGAACACTGAAGCTTTCTTT
TRBV12-3/TRBV12-4	TRBJ2-7	.	.	CASSDRLGQYF	TGTGCCAGCAGTGACAGGTTAGGGCAGTACTTC
TRBV6-7	TRBJ1-5	medium-sized	.	CASSSPGGRGPQHF	TGTGCCAGCAGTTCCCCGGGAGGAAGGGGACCCCAGCATTTT
TRBV10-2	TRBJ1-6	once	TRBD1	CASSEPGTGGANSPLHF	TGCGCCAGCAGTGAGCCAGGGACAGGCGGTGCGAATTCACCCCTCCACTTT
TRBV19	TRBJ1-1	.	.	CASSKPGLRAEAFF	TGTGCCAGTAGTAAACCAGGTCTGCGCGCTGAAGCTTTCTTT
TRBV25-1	TRBJ1-2	few	.	CASLGLKGYTF	TGTGCCAGCTTGGGACTTAAGGGCTACACCTTC
TRBV19	TRBJ2-1	.	TRBD2	CASSIWGGDYYNEQFF	TGTGCCAGTAGTATATGGGGTGGGGACTATTACAATGAGCAGTTCTTC
TRBV6-1	TRBJ2-7	.	.	CASNKPGSSYEQYF	TGTGCCAGTAACAAACCGGGAAGTTCCTACGAGCAGTACTTC
TRBV24-1	TRBJ2-1	.	TRBD2	CATGLAGGSSYNEQFF	TGTGCCACCGGATTAGCGGGAGGGAGCTCCTACAATGAGCAGTTCTTC
TRBV7-2	TRBJ1-5	few	.	CASSLQGYNQPQHF	TGTGCCAGCAGCTTACAGGGGTACAATCAGCCCCAGCATTTT
TRBV28	TRBJ2-7	.	.	CASSRERHEQYF	TGTGCCAGCAGTCGGGAGCGACACGAGCAGTACTTC
TRBV19	TRBJ1-1	few	.	CASSIGTVNTEAFF	TGTGCCAGTAGTATAGGGACCGTGAACACTGAAGCTTTCTTT
TRBV6-1	TRBJ2-7	.	TRBD1	CASSPRTGRKGQYF	TGTGCCAGCAGTCCTAGGACAGGCAGAAAAGGGCAGTACTTC